This TCR beta chain was identified in a study of T cell clusters in autoimmune cytopenias. Study in general: The mean age of healthy donor controls was approximately 50 years, the median roughly 60 years.

In terms of frequency, this clonotype is medium-sized. Some 34,000 genome equivalents of blood DNA were amplified for TRB. TRB was amplified by touch-down multiplex PCR, primer pools A and B combined. TCRdb re-called the multiplex PCR reads; every CDR3 protein appears as one record, without DNA. This specimen shows about 2,900 distinct CDR3 sequences; the ten leading clones hold around 6.7%. CDR1 is KGHDR and CDR2 is SFDVKD in the germline V gene. CDR3 length: 14 residues. These data also featured in a second study, about T cell repertoires in aging, cancer and after chemotherapy. That work contributes: These repertoire data do not allow conclusions about immunological memory after chemotherapy.

The gene calls are TRBV24-1 and TRBJ1-2. Source material: peripheral blood. The receptor was derived from a human donor in good health. The CDR3 loop is CATSDSRGAYGYTF.